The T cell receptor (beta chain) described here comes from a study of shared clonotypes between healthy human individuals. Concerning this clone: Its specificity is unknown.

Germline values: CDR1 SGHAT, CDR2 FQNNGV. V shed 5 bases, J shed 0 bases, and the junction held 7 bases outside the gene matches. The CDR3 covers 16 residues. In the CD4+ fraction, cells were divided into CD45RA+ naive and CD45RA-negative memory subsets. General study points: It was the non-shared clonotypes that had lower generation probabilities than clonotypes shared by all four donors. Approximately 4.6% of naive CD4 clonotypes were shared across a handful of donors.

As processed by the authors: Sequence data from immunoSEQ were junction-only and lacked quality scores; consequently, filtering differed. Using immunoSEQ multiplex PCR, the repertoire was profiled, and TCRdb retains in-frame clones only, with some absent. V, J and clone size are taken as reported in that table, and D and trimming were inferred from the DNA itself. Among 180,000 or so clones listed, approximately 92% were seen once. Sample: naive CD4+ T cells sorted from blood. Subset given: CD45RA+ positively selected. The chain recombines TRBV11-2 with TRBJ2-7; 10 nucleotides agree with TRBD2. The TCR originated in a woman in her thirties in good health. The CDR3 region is CASSAPSGSLSYEQYF. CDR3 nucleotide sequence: TGTGCCAGCAGCGCTCCTAGCGGGAGCCTCTCCTACGAGCAGTACTTC.